The rows below give T cell receptor beta chains drawn from one sample of a study of blood T cell repertoires in COVID-19. Clones were read by immunoSEQ multiplex PCR, and TCRdb kept only the in-frame ones, dropping some. Of 430,000 or so clones detected, about 90% appear once; the ten largest clones hold 0.7% to 0.85%. The specimen was peripheral blood. These receptors were collected from a man aged 18-30 years with COVID-19, enrolled during active disease. Each CDR3 is given with its conserved first and last residue. Fields, in order: D gene, V gene, J gene, clone size, CDR3 protein, CDR3 DNA. A D gene is named only where the DNA matches it firmly. The size field is filled for only some rows; it gives once, few, many or a size class.

>-|TRBV28|TRBJ2-7|-
CASSQPGTYEQYF
TGCGCCAGCAGCCAACCGGGAACCTACGAGCAGTACTTC
>-|TRBV14|TRBJ1-2|-
CASSQDPAGGYTF
TGTGCCAGCAGCCAAGATCCGGCAGGCGGCTACACCTTC
>TRBD1|TRBV29-1|TRBJ2-2|-
CSVGQGTGELFF
TGCAGCGTAGGACAGGGGACCGGGGAGCTGTTTTTT
>TRBD2|TRBV20-1|TRBJ2-1|-
CSATLANEQFF
TGCAGTGCTACACTAGCGAATGAGCAGTTCTTC
>TRBD1|TRBV20-1|TRBJ2-6|once
CSASEGAGANVLTF
TGCAGTGCTAGTGAGGGGGCCGGGGCCAACGTCCTGACTTTC
>-|TRBV29-1|TRBJ1-1|-
CSVRGNTEAFF
TGCAGCGTTCGGGGGAACACTGAAGCTTTCTTT
>-|TRBV18|TRBJ2-7|-
CASSPLGGAEEYF
TGTGCCAGCTCACCCCTAGGCGGCGCCGAGGAGTACTTC
>-|TRBV14|TRBJ1-1|-
CASSQRGSRAFF
TGTGCCAGCAGCCAACGGGGGTCGCGGGCTTTCTTT
>-|TRBV30|TRBJ1-5|-
CAWSVRANQPQHF
TGTGCCTGGAGTGTACGCGCGAATCAGCCCCAGCATTTT
>TRBD2|TRBV11-2|TRBJ2-1|-
CASSLVRVGGGEQFF
TGTGCCAGCAGCTTAGTTCGGGTGGGCGGGGGAGAGCAGTTCTTC
>TRBD2|TRBV18|TRBJ2-3|-
CASSLSGGASDTQYF
TGTGCCAGCTCACTTAGCGGGGGGGCCTCTGATACGCAGTATTTT
>TRBD1|TRBV7-2|TRBJ1-5|once
CASSLSGTGAQPQHF
TGTGCCAGCAGCTTATCGGGGACAGGGGCACAGCCCCAGCATTTT
>-|TRBV10-2|TRBJ1-4|-
CASSEEEVVRPEKLFF
TGCGCCAGCAGTGAGGAGGAGGTCGTCCGCCCCGAAAAACTGTTTTTT
>-|TRBV18|TRBJ2-3|-
CASSPLQDSTDTQYF
TGTGCCAGCTCACCGCTACAGGACAGCACAGATACGCAGTATTTT
>TRBD2|TRBV15|TRBJ2-5|-
CATSRAASGGPQETQYF
TGTGCCACCAGCAGAGCGGCTAGCGGGGGGCCACAAGAGACCCAGTACTTC
>-|TRBV6-5|TRBJ1-6|-
CASSSPREASPLHF
TGTGCCAGCAGTTCCCCGAGAGAGGCGTCACCCCTCCACTTT
>-|TRBV2|TRBJ1-6|-
CASRRRQDNSPLHF
TGTGCCAGCAGACGACGACAGGATAATTCACCCCTCCACTTT
>TRBD1|TRBV27|TRBJ2-7|-
CASSFAGGWEQYF
TGTGCCAGCAGTTTCGCAGGGGGCTGGGAGCAGTACTTC
>TRBD2|TRBV6-5|TRBJ2-3|-
CASSRGVGTDTQYF
TGTGCCAGCAGTCGGGGGGTCGGCACAGATACGCAGTATTTT
>TRBD1|TRBV18|TRBJ2-5|-
CASSLGRQGSQETQYF
TGTGCCAGCTCACTGGGGCGACAGGGTTCCCAAGAGACCCAGTACTTC
>-|TRBV30|TRBJ1-6|-
CARNRAREYNSPLHF
TGTGCCAGGAACAGGGCCCGAGAATATAATTCACCCCTCCACTTT
>-|TRBV23-1|TRBJ2-7|-
CASSQALADSGIVSEQYF
TGCGCCAGCAGTCAAGCCCTCGCGGACAGCGGGATAGTAAGCGAGCAGTACTTC
>-|TRBV6-5|TRBJ1-2|-
CASSYNRQSYGYTF
TGTGCCAGCAGTTATAACAGGCAGAGCTATGGCTACACCTTC
>-|TRBV6-1|TRBJ1-2|once
CASSDAGGHYGYTF
TGTGCCAGCAGTGACGCCGGGGGGCACTATGGCTACACCTTC
>-|TRBV19|TRBJ2-3|-
CASNPSTSTDTQYF
TGTGCCAGTAACCCGTCGACTAGCACAGATACGCAGTATTTT
>-|TRBV4-1|TRBJ2-4|-
CASSQESIQYF
TGCGCCAGCAGCCAAGAGAGCATTCAGTACTTC
>-|TRBV30|TRBJ1-2|-
CAWSEDSNYGYTF
TGTGCCTGGAGTGAGGACAGCAACTATGGCTACACCTTC
>TRBD1|TRBV6-6|TRBJ1-5|-
CASSSRDRGVDQPQHF
TGTGCCAGCAGTTCCCGGGACAGGGGTGTTGATCAGCCCCAGCATTTT
>-|TRBV5-4|TRBJ2-2|-
CASSPTSGTTGELFF
TGTGCCAGCAGCCCGACTAGTGGGACCACCGGGGAGCTGTTTTTT
>TRBD2|TRBV2|TRBJ2-1|-
CASMELLAGGPIEQFF
TGTGCCAGCATGGAGCTTCTAGCGGGGGGGCCGATTGAGCAGTTCTTC
>TRBD2|TRBV9|TRBJ2-2|once
CASSPTHTSGRRGGELFF
TGTGCCAGCTCCCCGACTCATACTAGCGGGAGAAGGGGCGGGGAGCTGTTTTTT
>TRBD1|TRBV24-1|TRBJ1-6|-
CATSDVRTGLSPLHF
TGTGCCACCAGTGACGTTCGGACAGGGCTCTCACCCCTCCACTTT
>TRBD2|TRBV4-1|TRBJ2-7|-
CASSQPLAEPYEQYF
TGCGCCAGCAGCCAGCCCCTAGCGGAACCTTACGAGCAGTACTTC
>-|TRBV5-1|TRBJ2-7|once
CASSLGLVGSEQYF
TGCGCCAGCAGCTTGGGACTAGTAGGCAGCGAGCAGTACTTC
>-|TRBV12-3/TRBV12-4|TRBJ2-7|-
CASSFGRAYEQYF
TGTGCCAGCAGTTTCGGGAGAGCCTACGAGCAGTACTTC
>-|TRBV7-6|TRBJ2-7|-
CASSTGGASSYEQYF
TGTGCCAGCAGCACAGGGGGGGCCAGCTCCTACGAGCAGTACTTC
>TRBD1|TRBV2|TRBJ1-2|-
CASRSGTGSGGYTF
TGTGCCAGCAGATCAGGGACAGGGTCGGGAGGCTACACCTTC
>TRBD2|TRBV7-9|TRBJ2-7|-
CASTGGRDEQYF
TGTGCCAGCACCGGGGGGAGGGATGAGCAGTACTTC
>-|TRBV18|TRBJ1-3|-
CASSPEGRAGNTIYF
TGTGCCAGCTCACCGGAGGGCAGGGCTGGAAACACCATATATTTT
>-|TRBV5-6|TRBJ2-3|-
CASSFTLGDTQYF
TGTGCCAGCAGTTTCACGCTCGGTGATACGCAGTATTTT
>TRBD2|TRBV19|TRBJ2-1|-
CASSSGLAGGRSSYNEQFF
TGTGCCAGTAGTTCAGGACTAGCGGGGGGCCGGAGCTCCTACAATGAGCAGTTCTTC
>TRBD2|TRBV13|TRBJ2-3|-
CASSSWTSGSTDTQYF
TGTGCCAGCAGCTCCTGGACTAGCGGTAGCACAGATACGCAGTATTTT
>TRBD1|TRBV30|TRBJ2-5|-
CAWMGTGVGETQYF
TGTGCCTGGATGGGGACAGGGGTTGGGGAGACCCAGTACTTC
>TRBD1|TRBV6-5|TRBJ2-7|-
CASSYTGGGYEQYF
TGTGCCAGCAGTTACACAGGGGGCGGCTACGAGCAGTACTTC
>-|TRBV5-6|TRBJ1-6|-
CASSLRFGTGSPLHF
TGTGCCAGCAGCTTGAGGTTTGGGACTGGTTCACCCCTCCACTTT
>-|TRBV2|TRBJ1-4|-
CASFRDFEKLFF
TGTGCCAGCTTCCGGGACTTTGAAAAACTGTTTTTT
>-|TRBV21-1|TRBJ2-7|-
CASTIKGTAASNYEQYF
TGTGCCAGCACCATAAAGGGGACAGCAGCGTCGAACTACGAGCAGTACTTC
>TRBD1|TRBV4-1|TRBJ2-5|-
CASSQGTGGWETQYF
TGCGCCAGCAGCCAAGGGACAGGGGGCTGGGAGACCCAGTACTTC
>-|TRBV19|TRBJ2-3|-
CASNLGLSTDTQYF
TGTGCCAGTAACCTAGGTCTAAGCACAGATACGCAGTATTTT
>TRBD2|TRBV24-1|TRBJ2-3|-
CATEGSGSGGDTQYF
TGTGCCACAGAAGGCAGCGGGAGTGGGGGAGATACGCAGTATTTT
>TRBD1|TRBV7-9|TRBJ2-5|-
CASSLGDRDQETQYF
TGTGCCAGCAGCTTGGGGGACAGGGATCAAGAGACCCAGTACTTC
>-|TRBV6-2/TRBV6-3|TRBJ2-3|-
CASSYLLGPDTQYF
TGTGCCAGCAGTTATCTACTGGGGCCAGATACGCAGTATTTT
>TRBD1|TRBV19|TRBJ2-2|once
CASRTGAPNTGELFF
TGTGCCAGTAGGACAGGGGCCCCGAACACCGGGGAGCTGTTTTTT
>TRBD2|TRBV7-9|TRBJ2-1|-
CASSLGGTSGRYNEQFF
TGTGCCAGCAGCTTAGGGGGGACTAGCGGGAGATACAATGAGCAGTTCTTC
>TRBD2|TRBV7-2|TRBJ2-5|-
CASSLGFSGRAEETQYF
TGTGCCAGCAGCTTAGGTTTTAGCGGGAGGGCCGAAGAGACCCAGTACTTC